The T cell receptor (beta chain) under discussion was sequenced for a study of T cell responses to AZD1222 COVID-19 vaccine (dated by TCRdb to the early 2020s). With respect to the entire study: AZD1222 recipients whose second dose came at about 4 weeks and those whose second dose came at about 12 weeks were combined into one group, since spike-specific TCR depth and breadth did not differ between the two schedules. A total of 233 trial participants underwent TCR sequencing, of whom about 210 received two doses of AZD1222 and about 25 received two doses of the MenACWY control vaccine. Trial participants were enrolled by age into subgroups of 18-55, 56-69 and 70-plus years, and around 150, 28 and 57 TCR-sequenced participants, respectively, were included in these subgroups. Overall results and qualifications from the work: Nearly half of unique spike-specific TCRs reportedly recognized epitopes outside regions mutated in the B.1.351 and B.1.1.7 variants. Most participants were white British and females outnumbered males, and the authors suggested that clonal diversity may have been underestimated. No day 14 peak-response samples were available, so repertoires were characterized only after the peak T cell response. The whole spike protein was spanned by vaccine-associated CD4 TCRs, and dominant responses were seen in regions 160-218 and 743-854. Conclusions about previously exposed vaccinees are limited because only five to seven AZD1222 recipients were SARS-CoV-2 seropositive at baseline. After two AZD1222 doses, both the breadth and the depth of spike-specific TCRs were significantly higher than at day 0 and than in MenACWY recipients. The 56-69-year group was small, and its depth increase did not reach significance, likely because of low power.

This specimen's time point label, interpreted: baseline before first vaccination. Samples from vaccinated people were obtained from the UK trials COV001 and COV002, which included a single-blind randomized controlled phase 2/3 trial of AZD1222 (ChAdOx1 nCoV-19) in healthy adults. For TCRbeta chain sequencing, PBMC samples were collected from trial participants at day 0 and at day 28 after the second dose. Regarding this clone: It has no known antigen specificity. One base away there is no much larger clone; base qualities are not given.

Trimming takes 2 bases off V and 0 bases off J; junction bases not matched to a gene: 6. Based on the germline V gene (reference sequence), the CDR1 and CDR2 sequences are LNHDA and SQIVND. The CDR3 goes from the cysteine to the phenylalanine over 17 residues. Of the read, only the CDR3 DNA is kept; its 51 bases are in frame from base 1. The CDR3 regions of human TCRbeta chains were subjected to immunosequencing. For the original study's pipeline: Repertoire TCRs were checked for matches against a reference library of SARS-CoV-2-specific TCRs that had been generated using the MIRA antigen-specificity platform. Breadth was defined as the fraction of unique TCRs that were SARS-CoV-2-associated. Depth was defined as the fraction of total T cells that were SARS-CoV-2-associated. Each spike-specific TCR was assigned to its reactive spike region and to a CD4 or CD8 class using the MIRA data. Log10-transformed breadth and depth values were compared by one-way ANOVA with Sidak's multiple comparisons tests. TCRdb's version of the immuneACCESS table is confined to in-frame rearrangements and falls short of the full clone set. An unresolved V gene accounts for under half of the shortfall where checked; the remainder is of unknown origin. That table gives V, J and clone size, and the DNA gave D and trimming. A total of approximately 110,000 clones appear in this sample, around 93% of them only once. The ten largest clones represent around 7% of the sample.

The sequence was obtained from an adult in good health. The input for sequencing was peripheral blood, taken on day 0 of AZD1222 vaccination. The V and J genes are TRBV19 and TRBJ1-5; a stretch of 8 junction bases matches TRBD1. The DNA sequence follows: TGTGCCAGTAGTATAAGAGGGACAGGAGATAGCAATCAGCCCCAGCATTTT. Its amino acids are CASSIRGTGDSNQPQHF. With all but the CDR3 taken from the reference TRBV19 and TRBJ1-5 genes, the full variable domain is: DGGITQSPKYLFRKEGQNVTLSCEQNLNHDAMYWYRQDPGQGLRLIYYSQIVNDFQKGDIAEGYSVSREKKESFPLTVTSAQKNPTAFYLCASSIRGTGDSNQPQHFGDGTRLSIL.